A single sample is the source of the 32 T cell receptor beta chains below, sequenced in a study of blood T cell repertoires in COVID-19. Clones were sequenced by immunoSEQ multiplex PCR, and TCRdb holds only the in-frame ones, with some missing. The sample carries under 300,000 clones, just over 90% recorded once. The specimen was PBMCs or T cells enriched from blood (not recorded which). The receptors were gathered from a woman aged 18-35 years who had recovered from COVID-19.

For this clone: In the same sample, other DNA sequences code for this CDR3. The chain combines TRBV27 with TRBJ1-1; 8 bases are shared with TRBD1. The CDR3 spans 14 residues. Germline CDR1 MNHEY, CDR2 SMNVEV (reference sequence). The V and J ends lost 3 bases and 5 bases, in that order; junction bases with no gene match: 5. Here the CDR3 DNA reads TGTGCCAGCAGTTTCCAGGGGGCTGGAACTGAAGCTTTCTTT. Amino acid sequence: CASSFQGAGTEAFF.

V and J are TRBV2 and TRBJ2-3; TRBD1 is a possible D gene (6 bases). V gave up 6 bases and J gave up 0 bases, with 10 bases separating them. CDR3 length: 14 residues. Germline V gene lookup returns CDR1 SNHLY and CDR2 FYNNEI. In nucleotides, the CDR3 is TGTGCCAGCAGCAGACAGGCTAGCACAGATACGCAGTATTTT. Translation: CASSRQASTDTQYF.

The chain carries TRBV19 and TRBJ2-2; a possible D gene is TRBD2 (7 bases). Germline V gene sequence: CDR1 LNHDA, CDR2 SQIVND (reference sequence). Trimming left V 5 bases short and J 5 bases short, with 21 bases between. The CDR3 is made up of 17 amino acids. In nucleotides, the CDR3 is TGTGCCAGTAGTGCCCCTAGACTAGCTACAGGGACCGGGGAGCTGTTTTTT. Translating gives CASSAPRLATGTGELFF.

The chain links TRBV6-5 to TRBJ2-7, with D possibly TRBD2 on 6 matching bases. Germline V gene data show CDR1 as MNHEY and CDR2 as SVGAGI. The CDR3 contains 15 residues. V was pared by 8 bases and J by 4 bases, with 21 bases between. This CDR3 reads CASRHGRGAKYEQYF. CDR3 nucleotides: TGTGCCAGCCGGCACGGGAGAGGGGCCAAATACGAGCAGTACTTC.

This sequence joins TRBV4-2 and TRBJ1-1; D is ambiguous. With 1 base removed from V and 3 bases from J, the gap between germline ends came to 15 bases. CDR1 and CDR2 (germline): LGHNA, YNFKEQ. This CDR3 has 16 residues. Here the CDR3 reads CASSQGASRVYTEAFF. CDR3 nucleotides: TGTGCCAGCAGCCAAGGTGCCTCTCGGGTTTACACTGAAGCTTTCTTT.

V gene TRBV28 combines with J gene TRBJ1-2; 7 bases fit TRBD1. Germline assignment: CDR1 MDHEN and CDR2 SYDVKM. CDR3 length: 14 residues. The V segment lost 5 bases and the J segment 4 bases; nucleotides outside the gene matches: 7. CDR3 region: CASSPPTGRYGYTF. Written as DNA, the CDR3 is TGTGCCAGCAGTCCCCCGACAGGGCGCTATGGCTACACCTTC.

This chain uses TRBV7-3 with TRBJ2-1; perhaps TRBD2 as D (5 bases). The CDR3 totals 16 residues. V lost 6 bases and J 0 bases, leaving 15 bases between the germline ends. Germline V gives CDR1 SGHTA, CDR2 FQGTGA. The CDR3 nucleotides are TGTGCCAGCAGTCCTGCTAGCCCGAGCTCCTACAATGAGCAGTTCTTC. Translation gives CASSPASPSSYNEQFF.

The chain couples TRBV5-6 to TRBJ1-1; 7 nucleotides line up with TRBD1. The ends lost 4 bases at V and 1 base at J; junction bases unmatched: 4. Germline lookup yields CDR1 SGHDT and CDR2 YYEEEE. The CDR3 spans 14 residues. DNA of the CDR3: TGTGCCAGCAGCCGAGGGGGCAGGAACACTGAAGCTTTCTTT. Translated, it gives CASSRGGRNTEAFF.

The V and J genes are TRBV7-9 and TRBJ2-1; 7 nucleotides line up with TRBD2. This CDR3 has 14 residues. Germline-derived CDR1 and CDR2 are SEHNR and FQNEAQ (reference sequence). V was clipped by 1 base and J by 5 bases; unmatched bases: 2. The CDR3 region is CASSLGTSNNEQFF. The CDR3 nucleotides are TGTGCCAGCAGCTTAGGGACTAGTAACAATGAGCAGTTCTTC.

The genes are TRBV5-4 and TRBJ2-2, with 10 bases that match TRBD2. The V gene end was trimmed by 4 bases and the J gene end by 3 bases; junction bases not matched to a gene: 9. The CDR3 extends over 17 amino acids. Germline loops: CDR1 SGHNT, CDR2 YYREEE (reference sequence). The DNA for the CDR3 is TGTGCCAGCAGCCGTTACCTTGGGACTAGCGACACCGGGGAGCTGTTTTTT. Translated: CASSRYLGTSDTGELFF. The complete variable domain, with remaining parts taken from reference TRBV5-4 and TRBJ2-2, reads ETGVTQSPTHLIKTRGQQVTLRCSSQSGHNTVSWYQQALGQGPQFIFQYYREEENGRGNFPPRFSGLQFPNYSSELNVNALELDDSALYLCASSRYLGTSDTGELFFGEGSRLTVL.

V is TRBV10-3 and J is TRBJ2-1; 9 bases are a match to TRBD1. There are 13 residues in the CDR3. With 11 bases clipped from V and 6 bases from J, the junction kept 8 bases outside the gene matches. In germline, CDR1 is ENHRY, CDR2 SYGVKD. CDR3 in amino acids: CAAAGTGSNEQFF. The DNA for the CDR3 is TGTGCCGCGGCCGGGACAGGGAGCAATGAGCAGTTCTTC.

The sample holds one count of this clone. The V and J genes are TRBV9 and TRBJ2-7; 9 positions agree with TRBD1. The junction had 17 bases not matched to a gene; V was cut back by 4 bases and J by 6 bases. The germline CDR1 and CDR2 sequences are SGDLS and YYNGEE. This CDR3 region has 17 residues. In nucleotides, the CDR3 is TGTGCCAGCAGCCGAAACCCCACCGACAGGGGGGGGTCCGAGCAGTACTTC. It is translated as CASSRNPTDRGGSEQYF.

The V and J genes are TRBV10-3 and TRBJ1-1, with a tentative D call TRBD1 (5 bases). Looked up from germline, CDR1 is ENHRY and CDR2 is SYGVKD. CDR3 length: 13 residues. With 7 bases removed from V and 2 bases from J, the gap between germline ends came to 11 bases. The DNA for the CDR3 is TGTGCCATCATGGGGCAGCCTAACACTGAAGCTTTCTTT. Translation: CAIMGQPNTEAFF.

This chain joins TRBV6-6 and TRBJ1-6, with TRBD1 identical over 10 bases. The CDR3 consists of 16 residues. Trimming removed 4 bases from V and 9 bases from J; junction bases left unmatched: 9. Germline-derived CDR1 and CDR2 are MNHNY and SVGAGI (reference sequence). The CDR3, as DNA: TGTGCCAGCAGTTCTTCCGAGGGACAGGGGTCTTCACCCCTCCACTTT. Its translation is CASSSSEGQGSSPLHF.

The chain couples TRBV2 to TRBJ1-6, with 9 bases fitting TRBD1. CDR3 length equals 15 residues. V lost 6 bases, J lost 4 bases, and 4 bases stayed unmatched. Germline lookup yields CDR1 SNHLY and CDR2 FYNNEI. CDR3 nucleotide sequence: TGTGCCAGCAGGGCCGGGACAGGGTATAATTCACCCCTCCACTTT. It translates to CASRAGTGYNSPLHF.

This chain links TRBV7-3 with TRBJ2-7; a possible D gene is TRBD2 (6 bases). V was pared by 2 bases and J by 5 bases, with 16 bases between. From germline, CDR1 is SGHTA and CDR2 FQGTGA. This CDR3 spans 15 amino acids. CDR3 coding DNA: TGTGCCAGCAGCTTACGCGGGGCACCCAGGGACGAGCAGTACTTC. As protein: CASSLRGAPRDEQYF.

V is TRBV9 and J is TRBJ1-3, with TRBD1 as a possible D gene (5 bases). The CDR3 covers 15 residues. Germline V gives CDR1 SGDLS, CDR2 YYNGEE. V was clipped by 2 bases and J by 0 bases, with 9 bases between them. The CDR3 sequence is CASSVRDLSGNTIYF. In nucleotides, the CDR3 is TGTGCCAGCAGCGTCAGGGATCTCTCTGGAAACACCATATATTTT.

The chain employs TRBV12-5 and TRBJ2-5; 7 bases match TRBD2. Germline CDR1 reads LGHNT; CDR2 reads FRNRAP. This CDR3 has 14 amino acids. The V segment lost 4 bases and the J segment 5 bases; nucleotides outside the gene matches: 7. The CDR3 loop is CASGSGGAGETQYF. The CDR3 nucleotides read TGTGCTAGTGGTTCGGGAGGCGCGGGGGAGACCCAGTACTTC.

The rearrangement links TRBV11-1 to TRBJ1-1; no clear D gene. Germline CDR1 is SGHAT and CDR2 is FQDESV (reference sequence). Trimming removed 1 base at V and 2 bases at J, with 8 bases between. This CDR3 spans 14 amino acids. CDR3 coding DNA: TGTGCCAGCAGCTTAGACAGAATTAACACTGAAGCTTTCTTT. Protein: CASSLDRINTEAFF.

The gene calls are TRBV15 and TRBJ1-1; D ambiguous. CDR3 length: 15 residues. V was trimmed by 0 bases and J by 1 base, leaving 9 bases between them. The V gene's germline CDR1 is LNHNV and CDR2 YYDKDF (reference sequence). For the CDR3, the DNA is TGTGCCACCAGCAGAGATAGAGCGAGGAACACTGAAGCTTTCTTT. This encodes CATSRDRARNTEAFF.

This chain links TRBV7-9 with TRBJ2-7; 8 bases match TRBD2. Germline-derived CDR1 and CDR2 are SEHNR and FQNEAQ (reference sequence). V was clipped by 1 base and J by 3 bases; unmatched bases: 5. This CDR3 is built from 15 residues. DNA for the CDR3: TGTGCCAGCAGCTTAGGGCTAGCGGGCATCTACGAGCAGTACTTC. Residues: CASSLGLAGIYEQYF.

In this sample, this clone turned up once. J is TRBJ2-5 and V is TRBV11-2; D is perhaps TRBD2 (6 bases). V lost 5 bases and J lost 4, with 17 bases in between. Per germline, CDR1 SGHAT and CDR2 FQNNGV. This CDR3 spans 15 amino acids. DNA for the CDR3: TGTGCCAGCAGCCCCGGGAAGACAGCGGGAGAGACCCAGTACTTC. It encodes CASSPGKTAGETQYF. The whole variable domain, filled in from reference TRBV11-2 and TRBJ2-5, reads EAGVAQSPRYKIIEKRQSVAFWCNPISGHATLYWYQQILGQGPKLLIQFQNNGVVDDSQLPKDRFSAERLKGVDSTLKIQPAKLEDSAVYLCASSPGKTAGETQYFGPGTRLLVL.

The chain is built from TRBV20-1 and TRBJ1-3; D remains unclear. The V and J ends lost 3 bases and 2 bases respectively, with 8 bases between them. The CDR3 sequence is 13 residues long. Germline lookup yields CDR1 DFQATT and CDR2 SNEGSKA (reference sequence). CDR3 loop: CSASEGAGNTIYF. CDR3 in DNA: TGCAGTGCTAGTGAGGGAGCTGGAAACACCATATATTTT.

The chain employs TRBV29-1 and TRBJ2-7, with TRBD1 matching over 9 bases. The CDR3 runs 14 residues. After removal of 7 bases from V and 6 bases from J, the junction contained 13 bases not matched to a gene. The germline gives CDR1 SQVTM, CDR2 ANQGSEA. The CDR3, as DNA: TGCAGCGGGACCTCCGGGACAGGGATGGGCGAGCAGTACTTC. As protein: CSGTSGTGMGEQYF.

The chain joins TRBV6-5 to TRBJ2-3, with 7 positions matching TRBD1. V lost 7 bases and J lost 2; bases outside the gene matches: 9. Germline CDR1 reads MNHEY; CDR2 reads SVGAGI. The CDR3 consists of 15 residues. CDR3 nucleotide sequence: TGTGCCAGCATCCGCACAGGGGACCCCACAGATACGCAGTATTTT. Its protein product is CASIRTGDPTDTQYF.

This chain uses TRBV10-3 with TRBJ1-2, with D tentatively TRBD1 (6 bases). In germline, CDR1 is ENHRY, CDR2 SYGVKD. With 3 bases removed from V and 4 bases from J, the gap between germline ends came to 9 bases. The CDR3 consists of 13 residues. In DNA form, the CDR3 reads TGTGCCATCAGTGATGTAGGGGGCTATGGCTACACCTTC. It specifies CAISDVGGYGYTF.

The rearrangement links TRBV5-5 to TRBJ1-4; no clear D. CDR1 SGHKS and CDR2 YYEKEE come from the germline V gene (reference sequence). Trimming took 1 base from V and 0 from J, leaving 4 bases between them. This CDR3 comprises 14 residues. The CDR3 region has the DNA TGTGCCAGCAGCTTGATAGCAACTAATGAAAAACTGTTTTTT. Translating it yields CASSLIATNEKLFF.

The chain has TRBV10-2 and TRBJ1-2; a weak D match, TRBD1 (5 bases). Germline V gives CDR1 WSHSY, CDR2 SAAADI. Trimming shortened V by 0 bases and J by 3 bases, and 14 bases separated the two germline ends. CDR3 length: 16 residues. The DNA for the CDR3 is TGCGCCAGCAGTGAGTCTGCAAGACAGAGCTACTATGGCTACACCTTC. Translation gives CASSESARQSYYGYTF.

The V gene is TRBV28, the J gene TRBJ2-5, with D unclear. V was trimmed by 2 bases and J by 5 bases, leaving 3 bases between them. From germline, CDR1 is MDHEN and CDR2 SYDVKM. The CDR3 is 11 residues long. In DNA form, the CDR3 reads TGTGCCAGCAGTTTACGGGAGACCCAGTACTTC. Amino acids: CASSLRETQYF.

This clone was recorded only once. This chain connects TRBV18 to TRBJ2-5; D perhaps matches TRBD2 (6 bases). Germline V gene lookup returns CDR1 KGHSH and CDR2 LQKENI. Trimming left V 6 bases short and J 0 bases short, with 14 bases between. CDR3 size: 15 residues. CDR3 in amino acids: CASSTEGTYQETQYF. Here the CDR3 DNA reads TGTGCCAGCTCCACGGAGGGGACGTACCAAGAGACCCAGTACTTC.

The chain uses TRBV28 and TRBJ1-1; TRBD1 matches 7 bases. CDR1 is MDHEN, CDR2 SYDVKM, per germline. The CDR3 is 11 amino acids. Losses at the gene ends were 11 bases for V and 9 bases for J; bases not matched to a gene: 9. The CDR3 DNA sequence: TGTGCCTGCCAGGGGGGATTCCAAGCTTTCTTT. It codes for CACQGGFQAFF.

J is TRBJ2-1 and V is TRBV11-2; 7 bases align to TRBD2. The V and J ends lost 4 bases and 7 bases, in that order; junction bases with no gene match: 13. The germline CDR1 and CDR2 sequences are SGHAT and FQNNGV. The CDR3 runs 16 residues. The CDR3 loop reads CASSSFGLVGLNEQFF. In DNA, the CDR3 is TGTGCCAGCAGCTCATTCGGACTAGTTGGATTGAATGAGCAGTTCTTC.